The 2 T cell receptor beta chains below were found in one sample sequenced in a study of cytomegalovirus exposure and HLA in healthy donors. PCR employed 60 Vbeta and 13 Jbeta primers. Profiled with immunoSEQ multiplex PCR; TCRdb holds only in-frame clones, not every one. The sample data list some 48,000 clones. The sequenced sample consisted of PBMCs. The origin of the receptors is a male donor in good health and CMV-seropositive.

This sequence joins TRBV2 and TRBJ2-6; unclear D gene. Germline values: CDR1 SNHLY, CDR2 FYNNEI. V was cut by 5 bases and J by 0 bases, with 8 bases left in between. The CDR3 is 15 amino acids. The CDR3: CASSQAGSGANVLTF. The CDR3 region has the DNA TGTGCCAGCAGTCAGGCCGGCTCTGGGGCCAACGTCCTGACTTTC.

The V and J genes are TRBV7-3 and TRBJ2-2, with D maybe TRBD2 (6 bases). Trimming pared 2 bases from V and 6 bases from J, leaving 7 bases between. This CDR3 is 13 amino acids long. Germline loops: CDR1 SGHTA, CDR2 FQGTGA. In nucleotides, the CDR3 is TGTGCCAGCAGCTTAGGAGGGTCCGGGGAGCTGTTTTTT. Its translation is CASSLGGSGELFF. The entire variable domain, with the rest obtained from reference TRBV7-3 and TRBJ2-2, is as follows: GAGVSQTPSNKVTEKGKYVELRCDPISGHTALYWYRQSLGQGPEFLIYFQGTGAADDSGLPNDRFFAVRPEGSVSTLKIQRTERGDSAVYLCASSLGGSGELFFGEGSRLTVL.